The 27 T cell receptor beta chains in this list originate from one sample, sequenced in a study of Graves' ophthalmopathy and Graves' hyperthyroidism. Transcripts of RNA were the source for amplifying TCR beta CDR3 regions. An initial RT-PCR round employing HTBI primers preceded a second-round multiplex PCR. TCRdb re-derived calls from the multiplex PCR reads in MiXCR, one entry per CDR3 protein. Among 1 million to 1.3 million distinct CDR3 sequences listed, 36% were seen once. Sample: peripheral blood or thyroid tissue (not recorded which). Receptors originate from an adult man with Graves' hyperthyroidism.

Details on this clonotype: Just one base apart from a much larger clone, this may be a read error. This rearrangement joins TRBV10-3 to TRBJ2-7; D is ambiguous. The CDR3 is 14 amino acids. In germline, CDR1 is ENHRY, CDR2 SYGVKD. Deletions cut 5 bases from V and 0 bases from J, with 11 bases between. This chain's CDR3 is CAISTGPSSYEQYF. CDR3 DNA sequence: TGTGCCATCAGTACGGGCCCTAGCTCCTACGAGCAGTACTTC.

This chain's CDR3 is CASVDGGTTLYGYTF. DNA of the CDR3: TGTGCCAGCGTCGACGGCGGCACGACTCTATATGGCTACACCTTC. This chain connects TRBV25-1 to TRBJ1-2; D gene unclear. There are 15 residues in the CDR3. V lost 8 bases and J 5 bases, leaving 21 bases between the germline ends. Germline V gene lookup returns CDR1 MGHDK and CDR2 SYGVNS.

The chain recombines TRBV29-1 with TRBJ1-5, with 7 bases identical to TRBD1. This CDR3 has 14 residues. CDR1 and CDR2 (germline): SQVTM, ANQGSEA. Trimming at V came to 6 bases and at J to 0 bases, leaving 5 bases not matched to a gene. In DNA form, the CDR3 reads TGCAGCGTGACCGGGACAGATAGCAATCAGCCCCAGCATTTT. Its protein is CSVTGTDSNQPQHF.

This clonotype was seen just once. The chain recombines TRBV9 with TRBJ1-5; D gene ambiguous. The CDR3 spans 15 residues. The V gene lost 0 bases and the J gene lost 2 bases, with 9 bases spanning the gap. CDR1 and CDR2 (germline): SGDLS, YYNGEE. The CDR3 nucleotides read TGTGCCAGCAGCGTAGACGGTTATCGCAATCAGCCCCAGCATTTT. Protein product: CASSVDGYRNQPQHF.

This clonotype has a count of ten or more. J is TRBJ2-7 and V is TRBV6-5; 11 bases agree with TRBD2. This CDR3 region has 14 residues. With V trimmed by 5 bases and J by 5 bases, 5 bases remained unmatched. Germline V gives CDR1 MNHEY, CDR2 SVGAGI. CDR3 in amino acids: CASSRLAGSNEQYF. The DNA for the CDR3 is TGTGCCAGCAGTCGACTAGCGGGGTCGAACGAGCAGTACTTC.

This clonotype was seen many times. The V gene is TRBV19, the J gene TRBJ1-6; D possibly corresponds to TRBD1 (5 bases). The CDR3 totals 14 residues. The V gene lost 5 bases and the J gene lost 6 bases, with 11 bases spanning the gap. Germline V lookup: CDR1 LNHDA, CDR2 SQIVND (reference sequence). CDR3 residues: CASSLQALNSPLHF. CDR3 nucleotides: TGTGCCAGTAGTTTACAGGCCCTTAATTCACCCCTCCACTTT.

The chain uses TRBV7-2 and TRBJ1-3; TRBD1 might be the D (5 bases). The germline CDR1 and CDR2 sequences are SGHTA and FQGNSA. Trimming took 1 base from V and 0 from J, leaving 13 bases between them. The CDR3 length is 17 residues. CDR3 sequence (DNA): TGTGCCAGCAGCTTAGAGGCAGGGACCTACTCTGGAAACACCATATATTTT. It encodes CASSLEAGTYSGNTIYF.

There are a few counts of this clonotype. The V call is TRBV4-3, the J call TRBJ2-2; 8 nucleotides agree with TRBD1. Germline V lookup: CDR1 LGHNA, CDR2 YSLEER. The V gene end was trimmed by 5 bases and the J gene end by 5 bases; junction bases not matched to a gene: 16. The CDR3 length is 18 residues. For the CDR3, the DNA is TGCGCCAGCAGCTTGCACCTTGTGGGGACAGGCCGTACCGGGGAGCTGTTTTTT. Translated: CASSLHLVGTGRTGELFF.

This clonotype was seen repeatedly, ten times or more. The V and J genes are TRBV20-1 and TRBJ2-5, with a tentative D call TRBD2 (6 bases). The CDR3 is 14 amino acids. The V gene's germline CDR1 is DFQATT and CDR2 SNEGSKA (reference sequence). Trimming pared 0 bases from V and 4 bases from J, leaving 12 bases between. The CDR3 spells CSAREPGGLETQYF. CDR3 DNA: TGCAGTGCTAGAGAGCCCGGGGGTTTAGAGACCCAGTACTTC.

This clonotype was seen repeatedly, ten times or more. The chain uses TRBV5-8 and TRBJ1-4; 9 bases are shared with TRBD1. Looked up from germline, CDR1 is SGHTS and CDR2 is YDEGEE. V shed 1 base and J 7 bases; nucleotides not matched to a gene: 2. This CDR3 comprises 14 residues. CDR3: CASSLLQGAEKLFF. The CDR3 DNA is TGTGCCAGCAGCTTGTTACAGGGGGCTGAAAAACTGTTTTTT.

There are many counts of this clonotype. This chain uses TRBV19 with TRBJ2-7; D call uncertain. The CDR3 loop spans 14 amino acids. Germline lookup yields CDR1 LNHDA and CDR2 SQIVND (reference sequence). V was pared by 6 bases and J by 2 bases, with 14 bases between. The CDR3 sequence is CASSGRSSTYEQYF. The CDR3 nucleotides read TGTGCCAGTAGCGGCAGGAGCAGTACCTACGAGCAGTACTTC.

This clonotype has a count of ten or more. This chain connects TRBV5-1 to TRBJ2-2; D is unresolved. The V gene lost 2 bases and the J gene lost 1 base, with 9 bases spanning the gap. Per the germline V gene, CDR1 is SGHRS and CDR2 is YFSETQ. CDR3 size: 15 residues. The CDR3 DNA sequence: TGCGCCAGCAGCTTCGACCAGATGAACACCGGGGAGCTGTTTTTT. Its translation: CASSFDQMNTGELFF.

The chain employs TRBV30 and TRBJ1-4; D uncertain. Looked up from germline, CDR1 is GTSNPN and CDR2 is SVGIG (reference sequence). The length of the CDR3 is 13 residues. The V gene lost 2 bases and the J gene lost 6 bases, with 10 bases spanning the gap. CDR3 bases: TGTGCCTGGAGTCGGAGTGGAGATGAAAAACTGTTTTTT. This encodes CAWSRSGDEKLFF.

The chain carries TRBV25-1 and TRBJ1-4; no clear D gene. V lost 6 bases and J 4 bases, leaving 9 bases between the germline ends. In germline, CDR1 is MGHDK, CDR2 SYGVNS. The CDR3 has 13 residues. The CDR3 loop is CASSRPVNEKLFF. CDR3 in DNA: TGTGCCAGCAGCAGACCCGTTAATGAAAAACTGTTTTTT. Complete variable domain (other parts from reference TRBV25-1 and TRBJ1-4): EADIYQTPRYLVIGTGKKITLECSQTMGHDKMYWYQQDPGMELHLIHYSYGVNSTEKGDLSSESTVSRIRTEHFPLTLESARPSHTSQYLCASSRPVNEKLFFGSGTQLSVL.

V and J are TRBV19 and TRBJ1-5; the D gene is possibly TRBD1 (6 bases). The CDR3 extends over 16 amino acids. The germline CDR1 and CDR2 sequences are LNHDA and SQIVND (reference sequence). Trimming removed 3 bases from V and 4 bases from J, with 16 bases in between. CDR3 residues: CASSIRQGMRNQPQHF. The CDR3 coding sequence is TGTGCCAGTAGTATCCGGCAGGGGATGAGGAATCAGCCCCAGCATTTT.

The chain joins TRBV4-3 to TRBJ1-5, with no clear D. V was cut by 0 bases and J by 1 base, with 7 bases left in between. The CDR3 is 15 amino acids. The germline CDR1 and CDR2 sequences are LGHNA and YSLEER. In DNA form, the CDR3 reads TGCGCCAGCAGCCAAGATATTGGGAGCAATCAGCCCCAGCATTTT. Translation: CASSQDIGSNQPQHF.

This clonotype showed up many times. The chain has TRBV9 and TRBJ2-7; D gene ambiguous. Trimming removed 3 bases from V and 11 bases from J, with 15 bases in between. This CDR3 is built from 12 residues. CDR1 and CDR2 (germline): SGDLS, YYNGEE. DNA for the CDR3: TGTGCCAGCAGCGCGCCCCCCATGCCGGAGTACTTC. Protein product: CASSAPPMPEYF.

The chain recombines TRBV29-1 with TRBJ1-4; TRBD1 is a possible D gene (5 bases). Looked up from germline, CDR1 is SQVTM and CDR2 is ANQGSEA. CDR3 length: 11 residues. Trimming removed 4 bases from V and 8 bases from J, with 8 bases in between. CDR3 sequence reads: CSVVGDEKLFF. CDR3 DNA sequence: TGCAGCGTTGTGGGGGACGAAAAACTGTTTTTT.

V gene TRBV30 combines with J gene TRBJ1-1; no definite D call. Germline CDR1 reads GTSNPN; CDR2 reads SVGIG (reference sequence). The V and J ends lost 4 bases and 3 bases respectively, with 18 bases between them. The CDR3 is made up of 15 amino acids. The CDR3 region is CAWKRPLPGHTEAFF. In nucleotides, the CDR3 is TGTGCCTGGAAAAGGCCGCTCCCGGGCCACACTGAAGCTTTCTTT. The full variable domain, with the rest looked up from reference TRBV30 and TRBJ1-1, is SQTIHQWPATLVQPVGSPLSLECTVEGTSNPNLYWYRQAAGRGLQLLFYSVGIGQISSEVPQNLSASRPQDRQFILSSKKLLLSDSGFYLCAWKRPLPGHTEAFFGQGTRLTVV.

This clonotype was detected ten times or more. The J gene is TRBJ1-5, the V gene TRBV7-6; D may be TRBD1 (6 bases). The CDR3 contains 16 residues. With 1 base removed from V and 4 bases from J, the gap between germline ends came to 14 bases. From germline, CDR1 is SGHVS and CDR2 FNYEAQ. The chain's CDR3 is CASSLGGRLSNQPQHF. The CDR3 coding sequence is TGTGCCAGCAGCTTAGGGGGGCGGTTATCAAATCAGCCCCAGCATTTT. The full variable domain, completed using reference TRBV7-6 and TRBJ1-5, is GAGVSQSPRYKVTKRGQDVALRCDPISGHVSLYWYRQALGQGPEFLTYFNYEAQQDKSGLPNDRFSAERPEGSISTLTIQRTEQRDSAMYRCASSLGGRLSNQPQHFGDGTRLSIL.

The chain links TRBV7-3 to TRBJ2-5; D is perhaps TRBD2 (5 bases). Deletions cut 5 bases from V and 2 bases from J, with 15 bases between. This CDR3 has 15 amino acids. Germline V lookup: CDR1 SGHTA, CDR2 FQGTGA. CDR3 coding DNA: TGTGCCAGCAGCCCCAACGATGGCGGGCAAGAGACCCAGTACTTC. Protein sequence: CASSPNDGGQETQYF.

The V gene is TRBV20-1, the J gene TRBJ2-5, with D uncertain. With 3 bases removed from V and 5 bases from J, the gap between germline ends came to 16 bases. The CDR3 spans 14 residues. CDR1 is DFQATT and CDR2 is SNEGSKA in the germline V gene (reference sequence). The CDR3 loop reads CSARSLGFWETQYF. Here the CDR3 DNA reads TGCAGTGCTAGGTCTCTAGGATTTTGGGAGACCCAGTACTTC.

This clonotype appeared a single time. Being one base from a much bigger clone, this may be a read error. V usage is TRBV5-1 and J usage is TRBJ2-7; possibly TRBD1 or TRBD2 for D (5 bases each). The CDR3 sequence is 16 residues long. V dropped 0 bases and J dropped 6 bases, with 19 bases sitting between them. Germline V gene lookup returns CDR1 SGHRS and CDR2 YFSETQ. The CDR3 is CASSLATGAKTCEQYF. The DNA for the CDR3 is TGCGCCAGCAGCTTGGCAACCGGGGCTAAGACCTGCGAGCAGTACTTC.

This clonotype turned up a few times. Just one base apart from a much larger clone, this may be a read error. The DNA for the CDR3 is TGCGCCAGCAGCTCATTCCGGGACAGCCCCTACGAGCAGTACTTC. It is translated as CASSSFRDSPYEQYF. The chain recombines TRBV5-1 with TRBJ2-7; 7 nucleotides agree with TRBD1. CDR3 length equals 15 residues. Germline CDR1 is SGHRS and CDR2 is YFSETQ. Trimming at V came to 3 bases and at J to 2 bases, leaving 8 bases not matched to a gene.

The chain employs TRBV20-1 and TRBJ2-2; D remains unclear. There are 17 residues in the CDR3. CDR1 DFQATT and CDR2 SNEGSKA come from the germline V gene (reference sequence). Trimming shortened V by 0 bases and J by 2 bases, and 16 bases separated the two germline ends. The CDR3 reads CSARDLNDSGNTGELFF. The CDR3 DNA sequence: TGCAGTGCTAGAGATCTCAATGACTCTGGAAACACCGGGGAGCTGTTTTTT.

On this clonotype: This clone may be a read error of a much larger clone one base away. The chain has TRBV7-2 and TRBJ1-6; D gene unclear. Germline-derived CDR1 and CDR2 are SGHTA and FQGNSA. The CDR3 has 15 amino acids. Here the CDR3 reads CASSQDEGSNSPLHF. The CDR3 DNA follows: TGCGCCAGCAGCCAAGATGAGGGTAGTAATTCACCCCTCCACTTT. The whole variable domain, filled in from reference TRBV7-2 and TRBJ1-6, reads GAGVSQSPSNKVTEKGKDVELRCDPISGHTALYWYRQSLGQGLEFLIYFQGNSAPDKSGLPSDRFSAERTGGSVSTLTIQRTQQEDSAVYLCASSQDEGSNSPLHFGNGTRLTVT.

The chain carries TRBV25-1 and TRBJ1-4, with 9 bases identical to TRBD1. V shed 11 bases, J shed 5 bases, and the junction held 6 bases outside the gene matches. This CDR3 is 13 amino acids long. The germline gives CDR1 MGHDK, CDR2 SYGVNS. The CDR3 bases are TGTGCCGGGCCGGACAGGGGCAATGAAAAACTGTTTTTT. This sequence encodes CAGPDRGNEKLFF. Using reference TRBV25-1 and TRBJ1-4 for the parts outside the CDR3, the full variable domain is EADIYQTPRYLVIGTGKKITLECSQTMGHDKMYWYQQDPGMELHLIHYSYGVNSTEKGDLSSESTVSRIRTEHFPLTLESARPSHTSQYLCAGPDRGNEKLFFGSGTQLSVL.